In this sample, the clone carrying this T cell receptor (beta chain) turned up once. CDR1 and CDR2 from the germline V gene are SGDLS and YYNGEE. V lost 0 bases and J lost 1, with 9 bases in between. The CDR3 length is 15 residues. The data were taken from a study of blood T cell repertoires in COVID-19. Sequencing was performed with immunoSEQ multiplex PCR; in TCRdb, only in-frame clones are kept and a portion is missing. The data contain roughly 200,000 clones, roughly 88% of them singletons. The TCR comes from a man in his forties with acute COVID-19. The material sequenced was PBMCs or T cells enriched from blood (not recorded which). The chain links TRBV9 to TRBJ2-3, with D perhaps matching TRBD2 (6 bases). CDR3: CASSVAASGTDTQYF. For the CDR3, the DNA is TGTGCCAGCAGCGTAGCGGCTAGCGGCACAGATACGCAGTATTTT. The entire variable domain, with the rest obtained from reference TRBV9 and TRBJ2-3, is as follows: DSGVTQTPKHLITATGQRVTLRCSPRSGDLSVYWYQQSLDQGLQFLIQYYNGEERAKGNILERFSAQQFPDLHSELNLSSLELGDSALYFCASSVAASGTDTQYFGPGTRLTVL.